This T cell receptor (beta chain) came from a study of blood T cell repertoires in COVID-19 (TCRdb year 2020). The study in broad terms: Samples covering the acute and convalescent phases of COVID-19 were provided by collaborators in the United States, Italy and Spain. The repertoires were released in a freely available public database intended as a resource for research on the immune response to SARS-CoV-2. Sample metadata almost always included a de-identified subject ID, COVID-19 status, age in years and sex. The material from the prospective study consisted of cDNA or gDNA derived from T cells, B-cell-depleted T cells, or PBMCs. Deeply sampled blood TCRbeta repertoires from subjects exposed to, actively infected with, or recovered from COVID-19 were included in the dataset. Where HLA class I and class II types were available, the types were taken from metadata supplied by the sample provider, not from assay-based typing. Samples were obtained from the ongoing ImmuneRACE study (first 160 participants) and from some 1,300 subjects provided by 6 global collaborators. Broader findings and caveats from the paper: The quantity of clinical and demographic metadata differed by source and by participant and was supplied without curation.

Each collaborating institution followed its own protocols to collect whole blood in K2EDTA tubes. For TCRbeta analysis, collaborators shipped samples in one of three forms: frozen whole blood, isolated PBMCs, or DNA extracted from either of those sample types. The immunoSEQ Assay, a bias-controlled multiplex PCR, was used to amplify TCRbeta CDR3 regions from genomic DNA. Regarding the original processing steps: The number of nucleated cells in each sample was estimated by amplification of reference gene primers within the assay. To quantify the absolute abundance of each unique TCRbeta CDR3 rearrangement, sequence reads were collapsed and filtered. For each sample, productive Simpson clonality was calculated as the square root of Simpson's diversity index over productive rearrangements. TCRdb took this table from immuneACCESS and kept in-frame rearrangements with V and J called. Such tables lack part of the clones; where checked against another copy, unresolved V genes explain under half of the gap, and the rest is unexplained. Clonal size and the V and J genes are those of that table, whereas D and trimming came from the DNA. Across this sample there are hundreds of thousands of clones, with 88% seen only once. The top ten clonotypes cover approximately 4% of the sample.

Worth noting for this clone: Which antigen it targets is not known. No base-level quality is on record; no much larger clone is a single base apart.

The CDR3 spans 13 residues, from the cysteine through the phenylalanine. Just CDR3 DNA is preserved here, 39 bases in frame from base 1. V is cut by 6 bases and J by 4 bases, and the space between the germline ends is 13 bases. The chain employs TRBV12-3 or TRBV12-4 and TRBJ2-7; the D gene is possibly TRBD1, with 6 bases matching. The clonotype was recovered from a woman aged 45 to 65 with active or convalescent COVID-19. Sequenced sample: peripheral blood. The CDR3 region: CASRRTEKYEQYF. The DNA is as follows: TGTGCCAGCAGGAGGACAGAGAAGTACGAGCAGTACTTC.